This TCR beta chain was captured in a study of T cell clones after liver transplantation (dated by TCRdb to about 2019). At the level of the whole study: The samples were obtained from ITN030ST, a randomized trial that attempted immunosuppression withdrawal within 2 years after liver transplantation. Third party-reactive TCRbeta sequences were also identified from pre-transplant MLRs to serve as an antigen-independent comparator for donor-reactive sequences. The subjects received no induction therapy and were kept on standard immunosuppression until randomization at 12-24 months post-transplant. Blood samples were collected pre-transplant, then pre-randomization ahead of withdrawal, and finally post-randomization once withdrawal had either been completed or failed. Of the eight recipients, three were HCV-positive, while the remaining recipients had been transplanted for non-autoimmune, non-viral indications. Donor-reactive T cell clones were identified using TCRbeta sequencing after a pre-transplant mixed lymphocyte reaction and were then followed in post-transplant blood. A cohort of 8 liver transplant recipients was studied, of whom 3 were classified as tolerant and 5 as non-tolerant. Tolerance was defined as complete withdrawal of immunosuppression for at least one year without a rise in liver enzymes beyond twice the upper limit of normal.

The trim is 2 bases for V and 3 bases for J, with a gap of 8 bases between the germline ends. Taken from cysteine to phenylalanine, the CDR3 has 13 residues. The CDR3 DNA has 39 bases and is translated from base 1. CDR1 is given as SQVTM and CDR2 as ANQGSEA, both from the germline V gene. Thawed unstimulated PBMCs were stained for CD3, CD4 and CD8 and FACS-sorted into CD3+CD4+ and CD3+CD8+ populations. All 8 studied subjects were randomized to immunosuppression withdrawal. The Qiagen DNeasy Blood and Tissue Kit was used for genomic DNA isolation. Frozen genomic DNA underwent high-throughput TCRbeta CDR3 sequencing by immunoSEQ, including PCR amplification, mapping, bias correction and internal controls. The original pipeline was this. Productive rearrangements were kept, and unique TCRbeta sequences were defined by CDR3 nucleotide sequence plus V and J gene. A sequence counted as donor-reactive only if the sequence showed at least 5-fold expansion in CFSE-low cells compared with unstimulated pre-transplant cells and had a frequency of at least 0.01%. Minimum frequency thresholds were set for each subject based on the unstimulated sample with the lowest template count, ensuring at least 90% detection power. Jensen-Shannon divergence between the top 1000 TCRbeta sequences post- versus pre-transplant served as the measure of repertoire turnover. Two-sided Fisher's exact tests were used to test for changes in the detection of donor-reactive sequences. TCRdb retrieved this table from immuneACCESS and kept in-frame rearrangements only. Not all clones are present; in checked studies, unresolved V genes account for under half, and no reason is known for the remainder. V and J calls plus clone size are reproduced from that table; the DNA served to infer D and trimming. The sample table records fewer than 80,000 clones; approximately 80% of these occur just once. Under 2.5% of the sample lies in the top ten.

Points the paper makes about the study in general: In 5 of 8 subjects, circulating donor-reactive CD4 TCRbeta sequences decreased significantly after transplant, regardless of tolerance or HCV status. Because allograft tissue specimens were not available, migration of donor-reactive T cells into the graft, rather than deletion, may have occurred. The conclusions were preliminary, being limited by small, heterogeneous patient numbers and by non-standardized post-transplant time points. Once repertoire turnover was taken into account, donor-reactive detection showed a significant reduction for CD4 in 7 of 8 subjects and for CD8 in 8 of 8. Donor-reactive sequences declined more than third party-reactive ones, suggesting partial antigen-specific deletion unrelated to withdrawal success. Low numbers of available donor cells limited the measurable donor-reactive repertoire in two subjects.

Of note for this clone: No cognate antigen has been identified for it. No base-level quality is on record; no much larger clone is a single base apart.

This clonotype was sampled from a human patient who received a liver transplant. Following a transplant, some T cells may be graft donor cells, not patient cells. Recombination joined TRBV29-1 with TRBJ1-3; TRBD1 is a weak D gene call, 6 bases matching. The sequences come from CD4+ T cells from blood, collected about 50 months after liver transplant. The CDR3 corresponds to CSVEKDSGNTIYF. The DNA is TGCAGCGTTGAAAAGGACAGTGGAAACACCATATATTTT.